The 21 T cell receptor beta chains given below trace back to one sample, sequenced in a study of memory CD8 T cells in hepatitis C reinfection. Time point indicated: late/post reinfection, 12 to 24 weeks after detection. No in vitro expansion preceded TCR sequencing of the sorted cells. Some clones are missing from TCRdb's copy, which holds only in-frame ones; the method was immunoSEQ multiplex PCR. The sample has tens of thousands of clones; approximately 89% are singletons. The sample was naive CD8+ T cells sorted from blood. Every receptor here comes from a man in his late teens or twenties with hepatitis C virus infection.

This clone was observed a single time. The chain combines TRBV11-2 with TRBJ2-2; 16 bases map to TRBD2. CDR1 and CDR2 (germline): SGHAT, FQNNGV. The trim removed 5 bases at V and 4 bases at J, leaving 7 bases unmatched. This CDR3 region has 18 residues. CDR3 nucleotide sequence: TGTGCCAGCAGCACGGGACTAGCGGGAGGGCCGGGCACCGGGGAGCTGTTTTTT. Translated: CASSTGLAGGPGTGELFF.

This chain uses TRBV5-5 with TRBJ2-1; TRBD2 aligns across 9 bases. V shed 4 bases, J shed 8 bases, and the junction held 1 base outside the gene matches. This CDR3 has 12 amino acids. CDR1 is SGHKS, CDR2 YYEKEE, per germline (reference sequence). The CDR3 nucleotides are TGTGCCAGCAGCGCGGGGGGGGATGAGCAGTTCTTC. Translation: CASSAGGDEQFF.

V and J are TRBV4-1 and TRBJ2-1; D is unresolved. Trimming removed 1 base at V and 5 bases at J, with 12 bases between. This CDR3 contains 15 residues. Germline V lookup: CDR1 MGHRA, CDR2 YSYEKL. The DNA for the CDR3 is TGCGCCAGCAGCCAAGTTCTCGGCGGCGACAATGAGCAGTTCTTC. It translates to CASSQVLGGDNEQFF.

With respect to this clone: A read error may account for a junction end that differs from germline. The rearrangement links TRBV7-2 to TRBJ2-5, with D possibly TRBD1 on 6 matching bases. Germline CDR1 SGHTA, CDR2 FQGNSA. CDR3 length: 17 residues. In DNA, the CDR3 is TGTGCCAGCAGCCGGACAGTGAAATTTCGCGGTCAAGAAACCCAGTACTTC. Amino acid sequence: CASSRTVKFRGQETQYF.

The CDR3 spells CASSKRSEGGNEQYV. CDR3 DNA sequence: TGTGCCAGCAGCAAAAGGAGTGAGGGAGGAAACGAGCAGTACGTC. V and J are TRBV21-1 and TRBJ2-7; TRBD2, the table's D call, was not compared with the DNA. TRBV21-1 is a recognized pseudogene. CDR3 length equals 15 residues.

The chain couples TRBV7-9 to TRBJ1-2, with 8 bases fitting TRBD1. The germline gives CDR1 SEHNR, CDR2 FQNEAQ (reference sequence). Unmatched junction bases numbered 12, after V lost 1 base and J lost 8 bases. This CDR3 has 16 amino acids. CDR3 DNA sequence: TGTGCCAGCAGCTTAGAATTGGGGCAGGGGGCGCAGGGCTACACCTTC. As protein: CASSLELGQGAQGYTF.

The V gene is TRBV11-2, the J gene TRBJ1-5, with D uncertain. Trimming removed 5 bases at V and 3 bases at J, with 20 bases between. The germline CDR1 and CDR2 sequences are SGHAT and FQNNGV. The CDR3 contains 17 residues. The CDR3 is CASSRPLRGGNNQPQHF. As DNA, the CDR3 is TGTGCCAGCAGCCGCCCTTTGAGAGGAGGGAACAATCAGCCCCAGCATTTT.

The V call is TRBV19, the J call TRBJ2-2; the D gene is possibly TRBD1 (6 bases). Germline values: CDR1 LNHDA, CDR2 SQIVND (reference sequence). The CDR3 contains 15 residues. Deletions cut 3 bases from V and 5 bases from J, with 13 bases between. CDR3 loop: CASSIGQRSTGELFF. CDR3 nucleotides: TGTGCCAGTAGTATTGGACAGCGCTCGACCGGGGAGCTGTTTTTT. Variable domain in full (rest from reference TRBV19 and TRBJ2-2): DGGITQSPKYLFRKEGQNVTLSCEQNLNHDAMYWYRQDPGQGLRLIYYSQIVNDFQKGDIAEGYSVSREKKESFPLTVTSAQKNPTAFYLCASSIGQRSTGELFFGEGSRLTVL.

The V gene is TRBV10-3, the J gene TRBJ2-7; 9 nucleotides match TRBD1. V trimming: 6 bases; J trimming: 6 bases; junction bases outside the gene matches: 6. Germline V gives CDR1 ENHRY, CDR2 SYGVKD. CDR3 length equals 13 residues. The CDR3 region is CAIREQGAGEQYV. The CDR3 DNA sequence: TGTGCCATCAGGGAACAGGGGGCGGGCGAGCAGTACGTC.

This clone was detected only once. The chain combines TRBV4-1 with TRBJ2-7; 9 bases map to TRBD2. The J segment lost 2 bases and the V segment lost 1 base, leaving 6 bases of the junction unmatched. In germline, CDR1 is MGHRA, CDR2 YSYEKL. The length of the CDR3 is 16 residues. This CDR3 is CASSQVVASGAYEQYF. The CDR3 coding sequence is TGCGCCAGCAGCCAAGTCGTGGCTAGCGGGGCCTACGAGCAGTACTTC.

The CDR3 region has the DNA TGTGCCAGCAGCACCGGGACTAGAAGTTTAGATACGCAGTATTTT. Its protein is CASSTGTRSLDTQYF. The V call is TRBV13, the J call TRBJ2-3; 8 bases fit TRBD2. Losses at the gene ends were 5 bases for V and 5 bases for J; bases not matched to a gene: 9. CDR1 is PRHDT, CDR2 FYEKMQ, per germline (reference sequence). This CDR3 is built from 15 residues.

The gene calls are TRBV7-6 and TRBJ2-1, with TRBD1 identical over 8 bases. Unmatched junction bases numbered 4, after V lost 4 bases and J lost 5 bases. The germline V gene encodes CDR1 SGHVS and CDR2 FNYEAQ. This CDR3 is built from 14 residues. The CDR3 loop reads CASSWGQADNEQFF. Written as DNA, the CDR3 is TGTGCCAGCAGCTGGGGACAGGCCGACAATGAGCAGTTCTTC.

The chain is built from TRBV30 and TRBJ2-5; 7 positions agree with TRBD1. The trim removed 4 bases at V and 4 bases at J, leaving 12 bases unmatched. In germline, CDR1 is GTSNPN, CDR2 SVGIG (reference sequence). CDR3 length: 15 amino acids. The CDR3 sequence: CAWNLGTGARETQYF. CDR3 sequence (DNA): TGTGCCTGGAATCTGGGAACAGGGGCTAGAGAGACCCAGTACTTC.

The chain joins TRBV4-1 to TRBJ1-4; D is undetermined. Germline CDR1 is MGHRA and CDR2 is YSYEKL. The V end was cut by 4 bases, the J end by 6 bases, with 12 bases between. CDR3 length: 14 amino acids. The CDR3 DNA reads as TGCGCCAGCAGCCCGCGGGCCTCGGATGAAAAACTGTTTTTT. It yields the protein CASSPRASDEKLFF.

J is TRBJ1-1 and V is TRBV14; TRBD1 matches 11 bases. Germline CDR1 is SGHDN and CDR2 is FVKESK. The CDR3 sequence is 14 residues long. V gave up 4 bases and J gave up 11 bases; unmatched junction bases: 9. The CDR3: CASSPTGQGALAFF. In DNA form, the CDR3 reads TGTGCCAGCAGCCCAACTGGACAGGGGGCTCTCGCTTTCTTT.

The V call is TRBV5-6, the J call TRBJ2-7; D unresolved. The germline V gene has CDR1 SGHDT and CDR2 YYEEEE. The ends were cut back, 0 bases at V and 1 base at J, with 8 bases in the middle. This CDR3 comprises 14 residues. In DNA, the CDR3 is TGTGCCAGCAGCTTGGAAGCGATATCCTACGAGCAGTACTTC. As protein: CASSLEAISYEQYF.

The chain uses TRBV11-2 and TRBJ1-1; no reliable D call. Germline CDR1 and CDR2: SGHAT and FQNNGV. V lost 7 bases, J lost 7 bases, and 10 bases lay in between. The CDR3 runs to 11 residues. The CDR3 sequence is CASTVRGEAFF. CDR3 DNA sequence: TGTGCCAGCACAGTACGGGGTGAAGCTTTCTTT.

The gene calls are TRBV6-1 and TRBJ2-7; 7 positions match TRBD2. V trimming: 1 base; J trimming: 3 bases; junction bases outside the gene matches: 6. The germline gives CDR1 MNHNS, CDR2 SASEGT. This CDR3 is built from 15 residues. CDR3 protein: CASSEEVTSNYEQYV. DNA for the CDR3: TGTGCCAGCAGTGAAGAAGTGACTAGCAACTACGAGCAGTACGTC.

The rearrangement links TRBV7-2 to TRBJ2-7; D is ambiguous. Germline loops: CDR1 SGHTA, CDR2 FQGNSA. Trimming cost V 5 bases and J 3 bases, with 11 bases left between them. The CDR3 totals 13 residues. The CDR3 region has the DNA TGTGCCAGCAGCCTACCGTCCCGCTACGAGCAGTACTTC. This sequence encodes CASSLPSRYEQYF.

In this sample, this clone turned up once. The chain has TRBV7-9 and TRBJ2-6; D remains unclear. The CDR3 spans 12 residues. The germline V gene encodes CDR1 SEHNR and CDR2 FQNEAQ (reference sequence). This CDR3 reads CVGRSGANVLTF. The DNA for the CDR3 is TGTGTCGGTAGATCTGGGGCCAACGTCCTGACTTTC.

This chain uses TRBV4-3 with TRBJ2-1; tentatively, D is TRBD2 (5 bases). Germline loops: CDR1 LGHNA, CDR2 YSLEER. The CDR3 has 14 amino acids. Trimming left V 0 bases short and J 4 bases short, with 7 bases between. The CDR3 protein is CASSQDRGYNEQFF. The CDR3 DNA reads TGCGCCAGCAGCCAAGATCGAGGGTACAATGAGCAGTTCTTC.